Each of the 24 T cell receptor beta chains below was sequenced from the same sample in a study of blood T cell repertoires in COVID-19. Sequencing was performed with immunoSEQ multiplex PCR; in TCRdb, only in-frame clones are kept and a portion is missing. The repertoire holds just over 150,000 clones, with roughly 88% as singletons. Sequenced sample: peripheral blood. The receptors derive from a woman in her forties or fifties with acute or convalescent COVID-19.

This chain connects TRBV7-2 to TRBJ2-3, with unresolved D. Germline values: CDR1 SGHTA, CDR2 FQGNSA. The CDR3 sequence is 14 residues long. The ends were cut back, 0 bases at V and 1 base at J, with 5 bases in the middle. CDR3 loop: CASSLARRTDTQYF. DNA for the CDR3: TGTGCCAGCAGCTTAGCGCGCCGCACAGATACGCAGTATTTT.

The rearrangement uses TRBV6-2 or TRBV6-3 and TRBJ2-7, with D maybe TRBD2 (6 bases). This CDR3 is built from 16 residues. The germline V gene encodes CDR1 MNHEY and CDR2 SVGEGT. Deletions cut 2 bases from V and 2 bases from J, with 16 bases between. Here the CDR3 reads CASSYPMGTSPYEQYF. DNA for the CDR3: TGTGCCAGCAGTTACCCTATGGGGACTTCCCCCTACGAGCAGTACTTC.

This chain joins TRBV28 and TRBJ2-1; 10 bases are shared with TRBD1. CDR3 size: 19 residues. V lost 4 bases and J lost 1; bases outside the gene matches: 13. The V gene's germline CDR1 is MDHEN and CDR2 SYDVKM. This chain's CDR3 is CASSYLGTGAVGSYNEQFF. Written as DNA, the CDR3 is TGTGCCAGCAGTTACCTTGGGACAGGGGCCGTTGGGTCCTACAATGAGCAGTTCTTC.

The CDR3 region is CASSQRLLQETQYF. CDR3 in DNA: TGTGCCAGCAGCCAACGACTGCTCCAAGAGACCCAGTACTTC. The chain employs TRBV7-2 and TRBJ2-5, with D unresolved. The CDR3 is 14 amino acids. Germline assignment: CDR1 SGHTA and CDR2 FQGNSA. Trimming stripped 5 bases from V and 1 base from J, with 11 bases between.

V and J are TRBV12-3 or TRBV12-4 and TRBJ1-4; D not certain. This CDR3 is 13 amino acids long. Trimming left V 2 bases short and J 5 bases short, with 6 bases between. CDR3 nucleotides: TGTGCCAGCAGTTTACGGAGAAATGAAAAACTGTTTTTT. It yields the protein CASSLRRNEKLFF.

The V gene is TRBV20-1, the J gene TRBJ1-2; 7 bases map to TRBD1. The CDR3 is made up of 13 amino acids. J lost 3 bases, V lost 4 bases, and 5 bases had no gene match. Germline CDR1 DFQATT, CDR2 SNEGSKA (reference sequence). CDR3 DNA: TGCAGTGCTAATGACAGGGCGGACTATGGCTACACCTTC. Protein sequence: CSANDRADYGYTF.

This chain links TRBV7-6 with TRBJ2-5, with D perhaps TRBD1 (6 bases). The CDR3 contains 16 residues. The V end was cut by 5 bases, the J end by 7 bases, with 23 bases between. Germline lookup yields CDR1 SGHVS and CDR2 FNYEAQ. CDR3 sequence: CASSPPSTDRMMTQYF. The CDR3 region has the DNA TGTGCCAGCAGCCCCCCCTCCACAGACAGGATGATGACCCAGTACTTC. Filled out from reference TRBV7-6 and TRBJ2-5, the complete variable domain reads GAGVSQSPRYKVTKRGQDVALRCDPISGHVSLYWYRQALGQGPEFLTYFNYEAQQDKSGLPNDRFSAERPEGSISTLTIQRTEQRDSAMYRCASSPPSTDRMMTQYFGPGTRLLVL.

This clone was observed once. The rearrangement uses TRBV7-8 and TRBJ1-2; 8 bases agree with TRBD1. The germline V gene encodes CDR1 SGHVS and CDR2 FQNEAQ. J gave up 5 bases and V 1 base, and 12 bases lay outside the gene matches. This CDR3 is built from 17 residues. The CDR3 nucleotides are TGTGCCAGCAGCTTAGTGGACAGGGCCGGCGACCTATATGGCTACACCTTC. Translated: CASSLVDRAGDLYGYTF.

The chain recombines TRBV5-1 with TRBJ2-3, with D possibly TRBD1 on 5 matching bases. Trimming stripped 0 bases from V and 2 bases from J, with 13 bases between. The CDR3 runs 16 residues. Germline CDR1 is SGHRS and CDR2 is YFSETQ. The CDR3 coding sequence is TGCGCCAGCAGCTTGGTAGCAGGGCACATCACAGATACGCAGTATTTT. Residues: CASSLVAGHITDTQYF.

The CDR3 spells CASSRGWGTTSTDTQYF. CDR3 nucleotides: TGTGCCAGCAGTCGCGGGTGGGGGACAACTAGCACAGATACGCAGTATTTT. V gene TRBV6-6 combines with J gene TRBJ2-3, with D possibly matching TRBD1 (6 bases). V was clipped by 5 bases and J by 0 bases, with 18 bases between them. This CDR3 spans 17 amino acids. CDR1 is MNHNY, CDR2 SVGAGI, per germline (reference sequence).

The chain uses TRBV7-2 and TRBJ2-1; D perhaps matches TRBD2 (7 bases). Germline V CDR1 and CDR2: SGHTA, FQGNSA. The ends were cut back, 5 bases at V and 2 bases at J, with 13 bases in the middle. The CDR3 is made up of 15 amino acids. This chain's CDR3 is CASSKSGTTYNEQFF. The CDR3 region has the DNA TGTGCCAGCAGCAAAAGCGGGACAACCTACAATGAGCAGTTCTTC.

This sequence joins TRBV14 and TRBJ2-2; D call uncertain. The CDR3 totals 14 residues. Looked up from germline, CDR1 is SGHDN and CDR2 is FVKESK. V was trimmed by 4 bases and J by 1 base, leaving 7 bases between them. The DNA for the CDR3 is TGTGCCAGCAGCCCCTACAGGAACACCGGGGAGCTGTTTTTT. Amino acid sequence: CASSPYRNTGELFF.

As regards this clone: Other DNA sequences in this sample translate to the same CDR3. The chain recombines TRBV6-5 with TRBJ1-2; 8 positions match TRBD1. CDR3 length equals 14 residues. V shed 2 bases and J 4 bases; nucleotides not matched to a gene: 3. CDR1 and CDR2 from the germline V gene are MNHEY and SVGAGI. The CDR3 sequence is CASSYRDRGYGYTF. The CDR3 DNA sequence: TGTGCCAGCAGTTACCGTGACAGGGGCTATGGCTACACCTTC.

This chain joins TRBV6-6 and TRBJ2-3, with TRBD2 matching 8 bases. The germline V gene has CDR1 MNHNY and CDR2 SVGAGI (reference sequence). The CDR3 consists of 16 residues. V trimming: 4 bases; J trimming: 5 bases; junction bases outside the gene matches: 11. The CDR3 coding sequence is TGTGCCAGCAGTTTACTGGGACGGGGGGGCCAAGATACGCAGTATTTT. Its translation: CASSLLGRGGQDTQYF.

Note on this clone: The same CDR3 also results from other DNA sequences found in this sample. The chain links TRBV4-1 to TRBJ1-2; D is possibly TRBD1 (5 bases). The V gene lost 1 base and the J gene lost 4 bases, with 7 bases spanning the gap. Germline V CDR1 and CDR2: MGHRA, YSYEKL. This CDR3 has 13 residues. CDR3 in DNA: TGCGCCAGCAGCCAAGGAGACAGCTATGGCTACACCTTC. Translation gives CASSQGDSYGYTF.

This sequence joins TRBV25-1 and TRBJ2-5, with 11 nucleotides matching TRBD1. The CDR3 runs to 13 residues. CDR1 MGHDK and CDR2 SYGVNS come from the germline V gene. After removal of 8 bases from V and 5 bases from J, the junction contained 4 bases not matched to a gene. The CDR3 reads CASSGQGVETQYF. CDR3 coding DNA: TGTGCCAGCTCGGGACAGGGGGTGGAGACCCAGTACTTC.

The sample holds one count of this clone. This rearrangement joins TRBV28 to TRBJ2-4, with a possible D match to TRBD2 (6 bases). The CDR3 has 15 amino acids. Deletions cut 3 bases from V and 1 base from J, with 10 bases between. The germline V gene encodes CDR1 MDHEN and CDR2 SYDVKM. Here the CDR3 reads CASSFGGPAKNIQYF. Here the CDR3 DNA reads TGTGCCAGCAGTTTCGGGGGACCTGCCAAAAACATTCAGTACTTC.

This chain connects TRBV9 to TRBJ2-2; D perhaps matches TRBD2 (6 bases). The CDR3 length is 15 residues. CDR1 and CDR2 (germline): SGDLS, YYNGEE. Deletions cut 4 bases from V and 3 bases from J, with 13 bases between. The chain's CDR3 is CASSPRGSDTGELFF. The DNA for the CDR3 is TGTGCCAGCAGCCCACGGGGGTCCGACACCGGGGAGCTGTTTTTT.

The chain couples TRBV2 to TRBJ2-7, with a possible D match to TRBD2 (6 bases). V lost 6 bases, J lost 3 bases, and 9 bases lay in between. This CDR3 spans 12 amino acids. Germline values: CDR1 SNHLY, CDR2 FYNNEI. The DNA of the CDR3 is TGTGCCAGCAGGGGGGACTTCTACGAGCAGTACTTC. Encoded protein: CASRGDFYEQYF.

This sequence joins TRBV6-6 and TRBJ2-3; 7 bases are shared with TRBD1. CDR3 length: 15 residues. CDR1 is MNHNY and CDR2 is SVGAGI in the germline V gene (reference sequence). V was clipped by 6 bases and J by 2 bases; unmatched bases: 8. In DNA form, the CDR3 reads TGTGCCAGCAGAGCCGGGACAGCTTACACAGATACGCAGTATTTT. The encoded protein is CASRAGTAYTDTQYF.

The V gene is TRBV5-1, the J gene TRBJ1-3; D perhaps matches TRBD1 (6 bases). The CDR3 length is 15 residues. Deletions cut 0 bases from V and 4 bases from J, with 11 bases between. Germline lookup yields CDR1 SGHRS and CDR2 YFSETQ. The CDR3 coding sequence is TGCGCCAGCAGCTTGGCCTTGGGACAAGGAAACACCATATATTTT. Its translation: CASSLALGQGNTIYF.

The V gene is TRBV6-5, the J gene TRBJ1-1, with 7 bases lining up with TRBD1. Germline V CDR1 and CDR2: MNHEY, SVGAGI. The V and J ends lost 5 bases and 0 bases, in that order; junction bases with no gene match: 3. The CDR3 runs to 14 residues. In DNA, the CDR3 is TGTGCCAGCAGTAGGGACAGTCTGAACACTGAAGCTTTCTTT. Encoded protein: CASSRDSLNTEAFF.

This chain uses TRBV6-6 with TRBJ2-7; TRBD2 agrees at 11 bases. The germline CDR1 and CDR2 sequences are MNHNY and SVGAGI (reference sequence). The CDR3 is 13 amino acids. The V segment lost 5 bases and the J segment 5 bases; nucleotides outside the gene matches: 2. As DNA, the CDR3 is TGTGCCAGCAGTCAGACTAGCGGGAACGAGCAGTACTTC. It specifies CASSQTSGNEQYF.

The V gene is TRBV9, the J gene TRBJ2-5; 7 bases line up with TRBD1. The V and J ends lost 1 base and 0 bases, in that order; junction bases with no gene match: 3. Germline CDR1 SGDLS, CDR2 YYNGEE. This CDR3 contains 15 residues. CDR3 sequence (DNA): TGTGCCAGCAGCGTATCACAGGGGTACCAAGAGACCCAGTACTTC. It translates to CASSVSQGYQETQYF.